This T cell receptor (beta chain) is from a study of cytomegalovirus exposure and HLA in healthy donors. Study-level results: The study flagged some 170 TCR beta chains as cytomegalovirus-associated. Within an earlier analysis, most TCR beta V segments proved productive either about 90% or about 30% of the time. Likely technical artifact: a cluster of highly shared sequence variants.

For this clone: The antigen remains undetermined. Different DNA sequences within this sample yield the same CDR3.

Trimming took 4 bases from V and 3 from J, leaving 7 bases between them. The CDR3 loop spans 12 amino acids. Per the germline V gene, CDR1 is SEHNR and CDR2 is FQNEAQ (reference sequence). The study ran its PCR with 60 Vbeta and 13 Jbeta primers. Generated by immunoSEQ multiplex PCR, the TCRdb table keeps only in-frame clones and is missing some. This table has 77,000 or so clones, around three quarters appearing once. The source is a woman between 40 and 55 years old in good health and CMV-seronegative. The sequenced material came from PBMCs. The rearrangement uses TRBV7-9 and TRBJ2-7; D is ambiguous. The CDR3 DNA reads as TGTGCCAGCAGCTCGACTGGCTACGAGCAGTACTTC. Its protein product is CASSSTGYEQYF.